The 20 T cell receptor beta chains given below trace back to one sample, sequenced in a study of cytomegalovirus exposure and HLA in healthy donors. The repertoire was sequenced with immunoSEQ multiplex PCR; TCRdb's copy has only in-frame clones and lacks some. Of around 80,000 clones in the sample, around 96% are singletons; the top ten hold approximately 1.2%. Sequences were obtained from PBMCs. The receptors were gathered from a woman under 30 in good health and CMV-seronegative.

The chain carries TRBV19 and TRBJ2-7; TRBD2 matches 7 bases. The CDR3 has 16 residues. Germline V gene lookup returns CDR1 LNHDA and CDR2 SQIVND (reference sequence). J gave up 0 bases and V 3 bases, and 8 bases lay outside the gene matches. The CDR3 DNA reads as TGTGCCAGTAGTATTTTTAGCGGGCAAAGCTCCTACGAGCAGTACTTC. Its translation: CASSIFSGQSSYEQYF.

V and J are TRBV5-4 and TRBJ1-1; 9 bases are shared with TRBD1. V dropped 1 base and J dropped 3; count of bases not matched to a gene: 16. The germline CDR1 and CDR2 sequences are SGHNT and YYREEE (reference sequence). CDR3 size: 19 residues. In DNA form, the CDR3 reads TGTGCCAGCAGCTTGTTGGACAGGGGATGGCAGCCAACCCACACTGAAGCTTTCTTT. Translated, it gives CASSLLDRGWQPTHTEAFF.

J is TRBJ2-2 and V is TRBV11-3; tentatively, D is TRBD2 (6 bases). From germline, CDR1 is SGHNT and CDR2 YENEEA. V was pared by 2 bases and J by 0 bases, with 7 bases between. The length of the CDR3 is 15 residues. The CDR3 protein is CASSLRGTNTGELFF. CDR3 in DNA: TGTGCCAGCAGCTTACGCGGGACGAACACCGGGGAGCTGTTTTTT.

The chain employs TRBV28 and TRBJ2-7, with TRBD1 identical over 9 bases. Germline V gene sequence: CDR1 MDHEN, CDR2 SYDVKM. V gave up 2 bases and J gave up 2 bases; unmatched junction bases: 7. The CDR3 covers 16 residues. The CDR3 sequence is CASSLVPGQGTYEQYF. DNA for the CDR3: TGTGCCAGCAGTTTAGTCCCGGGACAGGGAACCTACGAGCAGTACTTC. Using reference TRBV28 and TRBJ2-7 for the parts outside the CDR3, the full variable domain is DVKVTQSSRYLVKRTGEKVFLECVQDMDHENMFWYRQDPGLGLRLIYFSYDVKMKEKGDIPEGYSVSREKKERFSLILESASTNQTSMYLCASSLVPGQGTYEQYFGPGTRLTVT.

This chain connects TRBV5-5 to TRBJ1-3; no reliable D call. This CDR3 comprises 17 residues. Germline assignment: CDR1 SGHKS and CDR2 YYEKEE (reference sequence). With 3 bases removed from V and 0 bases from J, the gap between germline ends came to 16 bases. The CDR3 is CASSWKPGVDSGNTIYF. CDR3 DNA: TGTGCCAGCAGCTGGAAACCCGGGGTGGACTCTGGAAACACCATATATTTT.

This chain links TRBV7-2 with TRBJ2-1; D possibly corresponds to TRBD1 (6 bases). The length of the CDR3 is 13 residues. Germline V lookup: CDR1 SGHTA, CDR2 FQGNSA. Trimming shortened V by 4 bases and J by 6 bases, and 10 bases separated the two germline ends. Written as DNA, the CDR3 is TGTGCCAGCAGCTCCAGACAGGCCAATGAGCAGTTCTTC. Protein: CASSSRQANEQFF.

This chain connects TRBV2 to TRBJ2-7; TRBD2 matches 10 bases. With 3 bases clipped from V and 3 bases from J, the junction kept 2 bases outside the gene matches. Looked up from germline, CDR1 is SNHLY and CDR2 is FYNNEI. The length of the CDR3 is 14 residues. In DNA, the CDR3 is TGTGCCAGCAGTGACCTAGCGGGGGTCTACGAGCAGTACTTC. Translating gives CASSDLAGVYEQYF.

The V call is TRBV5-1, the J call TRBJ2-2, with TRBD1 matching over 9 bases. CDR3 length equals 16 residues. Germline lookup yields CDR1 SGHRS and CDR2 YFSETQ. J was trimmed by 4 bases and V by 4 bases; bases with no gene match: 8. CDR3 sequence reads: CASSTPGQGSTGELFF. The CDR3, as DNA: TGCGCCAGCAGCACCCCGGGACAGGGAAGCACCGGGGAGCTGTTTTTT.

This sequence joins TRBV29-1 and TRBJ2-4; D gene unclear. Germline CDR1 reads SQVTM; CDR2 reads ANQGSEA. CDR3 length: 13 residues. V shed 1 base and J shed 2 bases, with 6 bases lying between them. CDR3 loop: CSVEVRSKNIQYF. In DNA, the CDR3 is TGCAGCGTTGAAGTACGGTCCAAAAACATTCAGTACTTC.

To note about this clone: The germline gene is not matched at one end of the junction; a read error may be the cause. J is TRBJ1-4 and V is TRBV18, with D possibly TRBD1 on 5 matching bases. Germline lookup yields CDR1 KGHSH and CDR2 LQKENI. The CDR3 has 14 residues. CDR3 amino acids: CASSPGGSVEKLFF. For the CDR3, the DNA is TGTGCCAGTTCACCCGGGGGTTCAGTGGAAAAACTGTTTTTT.

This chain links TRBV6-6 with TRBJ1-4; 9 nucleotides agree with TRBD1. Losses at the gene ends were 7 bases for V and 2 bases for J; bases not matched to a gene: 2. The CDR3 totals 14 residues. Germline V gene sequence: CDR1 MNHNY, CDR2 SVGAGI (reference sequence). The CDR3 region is CASKQGATNEKLFF. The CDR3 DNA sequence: TGTGCCAGCAAACAGGGGGCGACTAATGAAAAACTGTTTTTT.

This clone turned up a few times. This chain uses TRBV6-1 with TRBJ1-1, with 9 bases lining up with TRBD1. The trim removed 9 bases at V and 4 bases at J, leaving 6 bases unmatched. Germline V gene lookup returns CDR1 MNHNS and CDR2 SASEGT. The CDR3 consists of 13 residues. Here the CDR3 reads CASWGTGITEAFF. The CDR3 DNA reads TGTGCCAGTTGGGGGACAGGGATCACTGAAGCTTTCTTT.

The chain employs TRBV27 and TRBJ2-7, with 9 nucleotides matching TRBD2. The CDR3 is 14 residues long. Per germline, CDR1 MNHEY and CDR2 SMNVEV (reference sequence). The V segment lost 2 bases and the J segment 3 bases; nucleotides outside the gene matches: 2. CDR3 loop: CASSLGTSNYEQYF. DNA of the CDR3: TGTGCCAGCAGTTTAGGGACTAGCAACTACGAGCAGTACTTC.

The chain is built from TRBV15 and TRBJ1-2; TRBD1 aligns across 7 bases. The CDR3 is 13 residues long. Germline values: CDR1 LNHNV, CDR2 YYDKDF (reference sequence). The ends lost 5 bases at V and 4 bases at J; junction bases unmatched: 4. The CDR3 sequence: CATSSDRAYGYTF. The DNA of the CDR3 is TGTGCCACCAGCTCAGACAGGGCCTATGGCTACACCTTC.

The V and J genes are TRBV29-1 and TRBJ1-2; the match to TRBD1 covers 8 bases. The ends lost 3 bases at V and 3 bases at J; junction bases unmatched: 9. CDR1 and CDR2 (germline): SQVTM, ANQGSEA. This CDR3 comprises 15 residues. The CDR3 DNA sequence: TGCAGCGTTGATGGGACAGGAGATCTCTACTATGGCTACACCTTC. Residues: CSVDGTGDLYYGYTF.

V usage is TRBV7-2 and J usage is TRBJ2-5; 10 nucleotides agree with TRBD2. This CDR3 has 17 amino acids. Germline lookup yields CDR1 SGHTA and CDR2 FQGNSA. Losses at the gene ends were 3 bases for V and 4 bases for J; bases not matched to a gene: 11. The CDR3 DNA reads TGTGCCAGCAGCTTTCGAGCGGGAGGGGTCGGTTTAGAGACCCAGTACTTC. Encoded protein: CASSFRAGGVGLETQYF.

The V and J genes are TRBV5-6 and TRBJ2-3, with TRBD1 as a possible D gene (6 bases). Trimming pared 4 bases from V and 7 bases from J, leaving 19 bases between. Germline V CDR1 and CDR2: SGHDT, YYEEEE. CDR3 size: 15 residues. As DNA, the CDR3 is TGTGCCAGCAGCGTCAGACAGGCCCCTATTTATACGCAGTATTTT. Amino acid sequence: CASSVRQAPIYTQYF.

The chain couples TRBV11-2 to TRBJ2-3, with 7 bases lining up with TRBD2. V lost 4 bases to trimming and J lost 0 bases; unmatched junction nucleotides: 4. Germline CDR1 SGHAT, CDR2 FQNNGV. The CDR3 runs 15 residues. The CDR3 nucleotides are TGTGCCAGCAGCTCGGCGGGAGCTAGCACAGATACGCAGTATTTT. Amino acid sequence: CASSSAGASTDTQYF.

CDR3 DNA: TGCGCCAGCGTAGCGGGAGGGAGTCAAGATACGCAGTATTTT. Its protein is CASVAGGSQDTQYF. The chain has TRBV10-1 and TRBJ2-3; TRBD2 matches at 11 bases. Germline V lookup: CDR1 WNHNN, CDR2 SYGVQD (reference sequence). The trim removed 8 bases at V and 5 bases at J, leaving 6 bases unmatched. The CDR3 consists of 14 residues.

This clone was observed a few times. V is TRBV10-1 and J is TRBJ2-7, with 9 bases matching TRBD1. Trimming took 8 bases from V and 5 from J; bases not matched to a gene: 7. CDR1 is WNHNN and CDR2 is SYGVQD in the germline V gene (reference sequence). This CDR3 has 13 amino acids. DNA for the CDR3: TGCGCCAGCTCGGGACAGGGTCGGAACGAGCAGTACTTC. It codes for CASSGQGRNEQYF.